The source of this T cell receptor beta chain is a study of regulatory T cells in long-lasting Graves disease. Study details: Antithyroid drug use was under 3 months in newly diagnosed Graves' patients. Overall study findings and caveats: Persistent cases of Graves' showed reduced TCR diversity relative to newly diagnosed patients.

Time point given: newly diagnosed GD, antithyroid drugs for less than 3 months. TCR sequences were obtained from RNA taken from PBMCs. Libraries of TCR beta came from iRepertoire HTBI primers plus Arm-PCR of CDR3 regions. From the multiplex PCR reads, TCRdb called clonotypes with MiXCR, one entry per CDR3 protein. Among 400,000 to 550,000 distinct CDR3 sequences listed, less than 20% were seen once. This clonotype was seen repeatedly, ten times or more. The antigen is unknown. The CDR3 length is 15 residues. V was pared by 0 bases and J by 7 bases, with 16 bases between. Germline V CDR1 and CDR2: DFQATT, SNEGSKA (reference sequence). Another study also made use of these data, one on T cells in Graves' hyperthyroidism and ophthalmopathy.

This clonotype originated in a woman under 40 with Graves disease. Sequencing was performed on peripheral blood mononuclear cells (PBMCs), taken at new diagnosis, from a patient treated with antithyroid drugs. The chain uses TRBV20-1 and TRBJ2-1, with D unclear. This CDR3 reads CSARDGPSWNNEQFF. As DNA, the CDR3 is TGCAGTGCTAGAGATGGGCCTAGTTGGAATAATGAGCAGTTCTTC.